The present TCR beta chain was sequenced within a study of OX40 agonist ivuxolimab in advanced cancers. Study-level information: Patients in the trial were receiving intravenous ivuxolimab every 2 weeks, at doses of 0.01 to 10 mg/kg. Findings and limits, study-wide: Both blood CD4+ and CD8+ T cells showed clonal growth by week 6 at 0.1 to 3.0 mg/kg.

The data were produced by immunoSEQ multiplex PCR, yet TCRdb's version contains in-frame clones alone and is incomplete. The sample yields around 35,000 clones, approximately 81% seen once. CDR3 size: 14 residues. The germline V gene encodes CDR1 SGHTS and CDR2 YDEGEE. V lost 1 base, J lost 7 bases, and 11 bases lay in between. This clone came up a few times. As yet, its antigen is unknown. V gene TRBV5-8 combines with J gene TRBJ2-2; unclear D gene. This specimen was CD4+ or CD8+ T cells sorted from blood, taken in a trial of the OX40 agonist ivuxolimab. The sequence was obtained from an adult with an advanced solid tumor such as melanoma, head and neck, liver or kidney cancer. CDR3: CASSLSGIFGELFF. As DNA, the CDR3 is TGTGCCAGCAGCTTGTCAGGAATATTCGGGGAGCTGTTTTTT.